This T cell receptor beta chain derives from a study of control samples from healthy donors and cancer patients. Libraries were prepared by immunoSEQ multiplex PCR; TCRdb keeps only in-frame clonotypes and omits some of them. This sample has fewer than 200,000 clones; around 90% occur once, and the top ten carry about 1.4%. This clone appeared a single time. The source material was blood. This sequence originates from a man aged 25 to 40 in good health.

The CDR3 nucleotides read TGCGCCAGCAGCCAAGATACAGGGGCCCCTTCTTATGGCTACACCTTC. Translated, it gives CASSQDTGAPSYGYTF. This rearrangement joins TRBV4-1 to TRBJ1-2; 7 nucleotides align to TRBD1. The CDR3 totals 16 residues. V shed 0 bases, J shed 5 bases, and the junction held 9 bases outside the gene matches. Germline V gene lookup returns CDR1 MGHRA and CDR2 YSYEKL.